The entry below gives a single T cell receptor (beta chain) sequence along with its context. These data come from a study of sequential checkpoint blockade in melanoma. Indicated treatment: randomized to nivolumab then ipilimumab (arm A) or the reverse (arm B). Repertoires were generated with immunoSEQ multiplex PCR, while TCRdb's copy carries only in-frame clones and drops some. Here the sample spans 30,000 to 45,000 clones, nearly 90% being singletons. The ends were cut back, 0 bases at V and 3 bases at J, with 13 bases in the middle. The CDR3 covers 15 residues. Per germline, CDR1 SGHTS and CDR2 YDEGEE.

The chain recombines TRBV5-8 with TRBJ2-7; D unclear. The TCR sequence derives from a human donor with melanoma. Sequenced here: CD8+ T cells sorted from blood (inferred from file names), sampled from a patient given nivolumab and ipilimumab in sequence. The CDR3: CASSLVPSPYYEQYF. The CDR3 DNA is TGTGCCAGCAGCTTGGTTCCAAGCCCCTACTACGAGCAGTACTTC.